This T cell receptor (beta chain) was obtained from a study of T cell repertoires in aging, cancer and after chemotherapy. This clonotype was counted a few times. Peripheral blood genomic DNA, not sorted cells or RNA, was the template. Rearranged V-D-J TRB sequences were amplified with a mixed TRB-A/B primer pool. MiXCR was run by TCRdb on the multiplex PCR reads, yielding one entry per CDR3 protein. The table has 2,000 to 3,000 distinct CDR3 sequences, about 50% seen once. Germline lookup yields CDR1 MNHEY and CDR2 SVGAGI. This CDR3 comprises 14 residues. V was pared by 6 bases and J by 4 bases, with 8 bases of the junction left unmatched.

This chain joins TRBV6-5 and TRBJ2-7; TRBD2 matches at 8 bases. This receptor was obtained from a human donor with a solid tumor. The sequenced sample consisted of blood. CDR3 sequence: CASRGAGAVYEQYF. CDR3 nucleotide sequence: TGTGCCAGCAGGGGAGCGGGAGCTGTTTACGAGCAGTACTTC.